This T cell receptor beta chain was recorded in a study of blood T cell repertoires in COVID-19. On the study more broadly: Acute and convalescent COVID-19 specimens originated in the United States, Italy and Spain. Nucleic acid was either cDNA or gDNA, and it came from T cells, B-cell-depleted T cells, or PBMCs.

As processed by the authors: Cell counts per sample came from amplifying reference gene primers. The protocol was immunoSEQ multiplex PCR, while the TCRdb copy is restricted to in-frame clones and leaves out a portion. For V, J and clone size, that table is used; D and trimming come from the DNA. The sample includes around 280,000 clones, roughly 86% seen only once; the top ten take around 2.1%. After removal of 2 bases from V and 7 bases from J, the junction contained 12 bases not matched to a gene. Germline CDR1 reads SGHRS; CDR2 reads YFSETQ. The CDR3 extends over 18 amino acids. The TCR comes from a woman aged 25 to 39 who had recovered from COVID-19. The rearrangement joins TRBV5-1 to TRBJ2-2; 12 bases fit TRBD1. The source material was peripheral blood. CDR3 sequence reads: CASSFSSGTGGYGGELFF. Written as DNA, the CDR3 is TGCGCCAGCAGCTTCTCGTCCGGGACAGGGGGCTATGGCGGGGAGCTGTTTTTT.